These T cell receptor beta chains were read from a single sample in a study of T cells in Graves' hyperthyroidism and ophthalmopathy. TCRdb recomputed calls from the multiplex PCR reads with MiXCR, one row per CDR3 protein. The table lists 250,000 to 300,000 distinct CDR3 sequences, roughly 19% of them singletons. The sample comprised blood. Receptor source: a man aged 45 to 65 with Graves' ophthalmopathy. The conserved cysteine and the conserved F or W are not part of the CDR3 here. The size field is filled for only some rows; it gives once, few, many or a size class.

v_call,clone_size,cdr3_aa
TRBV6-1,NA,ASSIDRIYGYT
TRBV27,once,ASSFIGSEQF
TRBV12-3/TRBV12-4,few,ASRGRSGRAYNEQF
TRBV12-3/TRBV12-4,many,ASSEEGGTGELF
TRBV4-1,few,ASSLSVSPYGYT
TRBV4-1,many,ASSLRLAANNEQF
TRBV7-2,few,ASSWTSSETQY
TRBV27,NA,ASSLSRGITGELF
TRBV5-1,few,ASRPGGLLEKLF
TRBV9,NA,ASSVLASGSTDTQY